This T cell receptor (beta chain) originates from a study of blood T cell repertoires in COVID-19. The wider study: COVID-19 samples, acute and convalescent, were from the United States, Italy and Spain. From T cells, B-cell-depleted T cells, or PBMCs came the material, which was cDNA or gDNA.

Under the authors' procedure: Amplified reference gene primers provided the basis for estimating nucleated cell counts. The protocol was immunoSEQ multiplex PCR, while the TCRdb copy is restricted to in-frame clones and leaves out a portion. That table is the source of V, J and clone size, and D and trimming were worked out from the DNA. The repertoire consists of 100,000 to 120,000 clones, with roughly 80% occurring once and the leading ten covering less than 2%. This clonotype was sampled from a man in his fifties with acute or convalescent COVID-19. Sequencing input: peripheral blood.

The chain's CDR3 is CASSPGQGSSSGNTIYF. In DNA form, the CDR3 reads TGCGCCAGCAGCCCGGGACAGGGGTCGTCATCTGGAAACACCATATATTTT. The V and J genes are TRBV4-1 and TRBJ1-3; 10 bases are a match to TRBD1. Germline V gives CDR1 MGHRA, CDR2 YSYEKL. Trimming removed 4 bases from V and 1 base from J; junction bases left unmatched: 7. The CDR3 has 17 residues.